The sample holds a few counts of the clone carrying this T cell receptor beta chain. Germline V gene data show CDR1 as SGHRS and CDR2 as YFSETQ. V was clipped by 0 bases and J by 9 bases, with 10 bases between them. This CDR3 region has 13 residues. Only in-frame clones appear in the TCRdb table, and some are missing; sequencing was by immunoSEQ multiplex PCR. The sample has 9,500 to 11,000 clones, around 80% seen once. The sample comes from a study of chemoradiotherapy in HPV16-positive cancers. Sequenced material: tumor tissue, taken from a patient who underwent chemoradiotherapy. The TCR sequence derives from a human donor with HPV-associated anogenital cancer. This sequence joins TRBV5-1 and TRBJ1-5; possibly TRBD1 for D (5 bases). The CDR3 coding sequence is TGCGCCAGCAGCTTGGACGGGGCAGGGCCCCAGCATTTT. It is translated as CASSLDGAGPQHF.